The 26 T cell receptor beta chains below were found in one sample sequenced in a study of early T cells in non-severe SARS-CoV-2 infection. Each CDR3 protein gets one entry after TCRdb re-called the 5' RACE reads with MiXCR. The data contain roughly 24,000 distinct CDR3 sequences, around 4.8% of them singletons. Sequencing was done on a sample of whole blood. These receptors all stem from an adult who was a healthcare worker with PCR-confirmed SARS-CoV-2 infection or an uninfected control (not recorded which).

This clonotype was recorded at least ten times. The chain employs TRBV25-1 and TRBJ1-4; no clear D. Trimming cost V 0 bases and J 8 bases, with 13 bases left between them. This CDR3 has 15 residues. The germline V gene encodes CDR1 MGHDK and CDR2 SYGVNS. The DNA of the CDR3 is TGTGCCAGCAGTGAATACGAAGGGTCTGGGGAAAAACTGTTTTTT. Its protein is CASSEYEGSGEKLFF.

In this sample, this clonotype turned up many times. For the CDR3, the DNA is TGTGCCAGCACCCATTTAGATACGCAGTATTTT. This sequence encodes CASTHLDTQYF. The gene calls are TRBV27 and TRBJ2-3; no firm D call. The CDR3 length is 11 residues. Trimming removed 7 bases from V and 5 bases from J, with 7 bases in between. CDR1 MNHEY and CDR2 SMNVEV come from the germline V gene (reference sequence).

By share of the sample, this clonotype is medium-sized. This rearrangement joins TRBV11-2 to TRBJ1-4; D not resolved. V was trimmed by 4 bases and J by 5 bases, leaving 14 bases between them. The germline V gene encodes CDR1 SGHAT and CDR2 FQNNGV. The CDR3 is made up of 15 amino acids. The CDR3 reads CASSSRKTLNEKLFF. DNA for the CDR3: TGTGCCAGCAGCTCCAGGAAGACTCTAAATGAAAAACTGTTTTTT.

This clonotype was counted ten times or more. V gene TRBV4-2 combines with J gene TRBJ2-3; the D gene is possibly TRBD1 (6 bases). V gave up 2 bases and J gave up 3 bases, with 6 bases separating them. The CDR3 totals 13 residues. Germline V gene data show CDR1 as LGHNA and CDR2 as YNFKEQ. The CDR3 region is CASSQRGTDTQYF. The CDR3 bases are TGTGCCAGCAGCCAAAGGGGGACAGATACGCAGTATTTT.

This clonotype was seen ten or more times. This chain links TRBV7-9 with TRBJ2-7; maybe TRBD2 (6 bases). The V gene lost 5 bases and the J gene lost 6 bases, with 17 bases spanning the gap. Looked up from germline, CDR1 is SEHNR and CDR2 is FQNEAQ (reference sequence). This CDR3 has 14 residues. The CDR3 region is CASSRGKRAGEQYF. The DNA of the CDR3 is TGTGCCAGCAGCCGCGGGAAAAGGGCCGGCGAGCAGTACTTC.

The genes are TRBV29-1 and TRBJ2-5, with no clear D. CDR3 length: 14 amino acids. V was clipped by 8 bases and J by 5 bases, with 21 bases between them. Per germline, CDR1 SQVTM and CDR2 ANQGSEA. The CDR3 DNA reads TGCAGCTCTGCACAAGGAACCCTGCGGGAGACCCAGTACTTC. It encodes CSSAQGTLRETQYF.

This clonotype appeared many times. V usage is TRBV7-9 and J usage is TRBJ2-2; the match to TRBD1 covers 7 bases. Trimming cost V 7 bases and J 1 base; bases outside gene matches: 6. Germline lookup yields CDR1 SEHNR and CDR2 FQNEAQ (reference sequence). This CDR3 comprises 15 residues. CDR3 region: CASNTGTENTGELFF. Here the CDR3 DNA reads TGTGCCAGCAACACCGGGACAGAGAACACCGGGGAGCTGTTTTTT.

The table lists this clonotype with a few counts. The DNA for the CDR3 is TGTGCCAGCAGTTTCGGGGGGGGAGCAGATACGCAGTATTTT. This gives the protein CASSFGGGADTQYF. V usage is TRBV12-3 or TRBV12-4 and J usage is TRBJ2-3; 8 nucleotides align to TRBD2. Unmatched junction bases numbered 3, after V lost 3 bases and J lost 4 bases. This CDR3 is built from 14 residues.

The genes are TRBV6-2 or TRBV6-3 and TRBJ2-7; 9 bases fit TRBD1. After removal of 0 bases from V and 4 bases from J, the junction contained 4 bases not matched to a gene. Germline V gene lookup returns CDR1 MNHEY and CDR2 SVGEGT. The CDR3 loop spans 15 amino acids. CDR3 protein: CASSYSDRGSYEQYF. The DNA for the CDR3 is TGTGCCAGCAGTTACTCGGACAGGGGCTCTTACGAGCAGTACTTC.

This clonotype came up a few times. The chain employs TRBV15 and TRBJ2-2, with no clear D. Trimming shortened V by 0 bases and J by 1 base, and 12 bases separated the two germline ends. CDR1 and CDR2 from the germline V gene are LNHNV and YYDKDF (reference sequence). The CDR3 is made up of 17 amino acids. CDR3 DNA sequence: TGTGCCACCAGCAGAGATTTCCGCTCGCTGAACACCGGGGAGCTGTTTTTT. Translating gives CATSRDFRSLNTGELFF.

There are many counts of this clonotype. CDR3 residues: CASSPGGSGNEQFF. The CDR3, as DNA: TGTGCCAGCAGCCCCGGGGGGTCTGGCAATGAGCAGTTCTTC. The gene calls are TRBV7-7 and TRBJ2-1; 7 positions agree with TRBD2. CDR1 SSHAT and CDR2 FNYEAQ come from the germline V gene (reference sequence). The CDR3 spans 14 residues. Unmatched junction bases numbered 7, after V lost 5 bases and J lost 6 bases.

This clonotype has a handful of counts. It is likely a read error, because the conserved phenylalanine at the end of the CDR3 is missing. The DNA is left out, because the CDR3 cannot be placed on it with certainty; the CDR3 is given as TCRdb lists it. The chain recombines TRBV10-3 with TRBJ2-4; the tabulated D call, TRBD2, remains unverified against the DNA. CDR1 is ENHRY, CDR2 SYGVKD, per germline. Termini included, the CDR3 measures 12 amino acids. The CDR3 region is CAISETGLAVQV.

This clonotype was detected only a few times. The chain recombines TRBV27 with TRBJ2-2, with D maybe TRBD2 (5 bases). Trimming took off 5 bases at V and 8 bases at J, with 21 bases between the two ends. CDR1 and CDR2 from the germline V gene are MNHEY and SMNVEV (reference sequence). CDR3 size: 16 residues. The CDR3 loop reads CASSPVAIYQGGELFF. The CDR3, as DNA: TGTGCCAGCAGTCCCGTAGCGATCTACCAAGGGGGGGAGCTGTTTTTT.

This clonotype appeared a few times. The CDR3 bases are TGTGCCAGCCTCAATCAGGGACTTGGGTACGAGCAGTACTTC. Its translation: CASLNQGLGYEQYF. The chain links TRBV28 to TRBJ2-7, with D possibly being TRBD2 (6 bases). Trimming removed 8 bases from V and 4 bases from J, with 18 bases in between. This CDR3 region has 14 residues. In germline, CDR1 is MDHEN, CDR2 SYDVKM.

This clonotype appeared many times. The CDR3 DNA reads as TGTGCCAGCAGCTTGGGTCTGCCCGCGGGGGGCCAAGAGACCCAGTACTTC. Translated, it gives CASSLGLPAGGQETQYF. The chain links TRBV7-6 to TRBJ2-5; 8 bases map to TRBD2. Germline loops: CDR1 SGHVS, CDR2 FNYEAQ. This CDR3 has 17 amino acids. Trimming took 3 bases from V and 1 from J; bases not matched to a gene: 10. Drawing the rest from reference TRBV7-6 and TRBJ2-5, the complete variable domain is GAGVSQSPRYKVTKRGQDVALRCDPISGHVSLYWYRQALGQGPEFLTYFNYEAQQDKSGLPNDRFSAERPEGSISTLTIQRTEQRDSAMYRCASSLGLPAGGQETQYFGPGTRLLVL.

This clonotype was detected many times. The chain is built from TRBV28 and TRBJ2-7; perhaps TRBD1 as D (6 bases). Germline values: CDR1 MDHEN, CDR2 SYDVKM. This CDR3 is 12 amino acids long. The V end was cut by 10 bases, the J end by 5 bases, with 15 bases between. The CDR3 sequence: CATLRRDNEQYF. CDR3 coding DNA: TGTGCCACCTTGCGCAGGGACAACGAGCAGTACTTC.

This clonotype was found a few times. With a much larger clone just one base away, this may be a read error. The V and J genes are TRBV7-6 and TRBJ2-2; TRBD1 might be the D (6 bases). This CDR3 has 14 amino acids. Germline loops: CDR1 SGHVS, CDR2 FNYEAQ. CDR3 nucleotide sequence: TGTGTCAGCACCGGGACACCGAACACCGGGGAGCTGTTTTTT. As protein: CVSTGTPNTGELFF.

The table lists this clonotype with many counts. V is TRBV7-9 and J is TRBJ2-3, with TRBD1 matching over 8 bases. CDR1 and CDR2 (germline): SEHNR, FQNEAQ (reference sequence). The CDR3 runs 15 residues. The V gene end was trimmed by 5 bases and the J gene end by 1 base; junction bases not matched to a gene: 5. The CDR3 DNA reads TGTGCCAGCAGCCCCGGACAGGGCCGCACAGATACGCAGTATTTT. Amino acid sequence: CASSPGQGRTDTQYF.

This clonotype was recorded at least ten times. CDR3 region: CSVSTGMNYGYTF. CDR3 DNA: TGCAGCGTCTCGACAGGGATGAACTATGGCTACACCTTC. The V call is TRBV29-1, the J call TRBJ1-2, with TRBD1 matching over 7 bases. This CDR3 has 13 residues. Per the germline V gene, CDR1 is SQVTM and CDR2 is ANQGSEA. With 6 bases clipped from V and 2 bases from J, the junction kept 6 bases outside the gene matches.

This clonotype has ten or more counts. The chain is built from TRBV28 and TRBJ2-5; unclear D gene. Trimming removed 6 bases from V and 3 bases from J, with 5 bases in between. This CDR3 has 11 residues. Germline CDR1 is MDHEN and CDR2 is SYDVKM. The CDR3 here is CASRLKETQYF. CDR3 sequence (DNA): TGTGCCAGCAGACTGAAAGAGACCCAGTACTTC.

This clonotype came up many times. The V and J genes are TRBV11-2 and TRBJ2-3; D assignment may be TRBD1 or TRBD2 (5 bases each). V was trimmed by 5 bases and J by 4 bases, leaving 22 bases between them. The CDR3 sequence is 17 residues long. Per germline, CDR1 SGHAT and CDR2 FQNNGV. The DNA of the CDR3 is TGTGCCAGCAGCCCCCAGGCGGGCAGGGTTATACCAGATACGCAGTATTTT. It codes for CASSPQAGRVIPDTQYF.

There are many counts of this clonotype. The chain links TRBV18 to TRBJ1-1, with D possibly being TRBD1 (5 bases). This CDR3 contains 14 residues. Germline values: CDR1 KGHSH, CDR2 LQKENI. The ends were cut back, 2 bases at V and 6 bases at J, with 13 bases in the middle. Written as DNA, the CDR3 is TGTGCCAGCTCACCAGGGGCGGGCTCTTCTGAAGCTTTCTTT. This codes for CASSPGAGSSEAFF.

The chain uses TRBV18 and TRBJ2-1, with 14 nucleotides matching TRBD2. Losses at the gene ends were 3 bases for V and 2 bases for J; bases not matched to a gene: 6. Per germline, CDR1 KGHSH and CDR2 LQKENI. The CDR3 consists of 18 residues. The CDR3 loop reads CASSPHGGLAGAYNEQFF. The CDR3 DNA reads TGTGCCAGCTCACCCCACGGGGGACTAGCGGGGGCCTACAATGAGCAGTTCTTC.

This clonotype was seen repeatedly, ten times or more. The genes are TRBV7-2 and TRBJ2-3; TRBD1 might be the D (6 bases). V lost 5 bases and J lost 4, with 16 bases in between. CDR1 and CDR2 (germline): SGHTA, FQGNSA. The CDR3 has 15 residues. CDR3: CASSLMGARPDTQYF. The CDR3 DNA reads as TGTGCCAGCAGCCTAATGGGGGCGCGCCCAGATACGCAGTATTTT.

The sample holds many counts of this clonotype. The chain uses TRBV5-4 and TRBJ2-7, with TRBD1 identical over 7 bases. This CDR3 comprises 15 residues. Trimming took 4 bases from V and 4 from J; bases not matched to a gene: 11. Per germline, CDR1 SGHNT and CDR2 YYREEE (reference sequence). CDR3 in amino acids: CASSHPDRVGYEQYF. CDR3 DNA: TGTGCCAGCAGCCACCCAGACAGGGTGGGATACGAGCAGTACTTC.

In its sample, this clonotype was seen many times. The V gene is TRBV6-2 or TRBV6-3, the J gene TRBJ2-1; D call uncertain. CDR3 length equals 16 residues. Trimming left V 2 bases short and J 3 bases short, with 14 bases between. The V gene's germline CDR1 is MNHEY and CDR2 SVGEGT. The CDR3 nucleotides are TGTGCCAGCAGTTACCGCGAATTTCTAGACTACAATGAGCAGTTCTTC. Protein sequence: CASSYREFLDYNEQFF.